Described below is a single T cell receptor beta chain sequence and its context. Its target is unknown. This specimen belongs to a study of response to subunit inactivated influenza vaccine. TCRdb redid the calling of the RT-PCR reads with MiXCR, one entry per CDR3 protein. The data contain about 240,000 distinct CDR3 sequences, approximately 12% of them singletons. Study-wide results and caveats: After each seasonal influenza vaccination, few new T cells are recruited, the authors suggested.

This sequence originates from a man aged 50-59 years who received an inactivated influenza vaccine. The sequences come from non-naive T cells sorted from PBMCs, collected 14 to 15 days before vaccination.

The CDR3: CASSPPGTAVYGYTF. The CDR3 nucleotides are TGTGCCAGCAGCCCCCCCGGGACCGCCGTCTATGGCTACACCTTC. The chain combines TRBV25-1 with TRBJ1-2; D possibly corresponds to TRBD1 (5 bases). The germline V gene encodes CDR1 MGHDK and CDR2 SYGVNS. V was clipped by 6 bases and J by 4 bases, with 18 bases between them. The CDR3 is 15 residues long.